The 19 T cell receptor beta chains below were found in one sample sequenced in a study of cytomegalovirus exposure and HLA in healthy donors. Researchers ran the PCR with 60 Vbeta and 13 Jbeta primers. The table came from immunoSEQ multiplex PCR; TCRdb's copy has only in-frame clones and leaves some out. The data contain 170,000 or so clones, 80% of them seen just once; the ten biggest clones take up under 0.75%. The specimen was PBMCs. The receptors stem from a boy younger than 18 in good health and CMV-seronegative.

A word on this clone: Other DNA sequences in the same sample also yield this CDR3. The gene calls are TRBV5-1 and TRBJ2-7; tentative D call: TRBD1 (5 bases). The CDR3 extends over 13 amino acids. Germline assignment: CDR1 SGHRS and CDR2 YFSETQ. The ends were cut back, 0 bases at V and 4 bases at J, with 8 bases in the middle. CDR3 sequence: CASSLDRSYEQYF. The CDR3 bases are TGCGCCAGCAGCTTGGACAGGTCTTACGAGCAGTACTTC. Variable domain in full (rest from reference TRBV5-1 and TRBJ2-7): KAGVTQTPRYLIKTRGQQVTLSCSPISGHRSVSWYQQTPGQGLQFLFEYFSETQRNKGNFPGRFSGRQFSNSRSEMNVSTLELGDSALYLCASSLDRSYEQYFGPGTRLTVT.

The chain employs TRBV27 and TRBJ2-1; 7 bases are a match to TRBD1. The V and J ends lost 5 bases and 6 bases, in that order; junction bases with no gene match: 7. The CDR3 contains 14 residues. The germline V gene has CDR1 MNHEY and CDR2 SMNVEV (reference sequence). The CDR3 DNA reads as TGTGCCAGCAGTCACCCACGGACAGGCAATGAGCAGTTCTTC. This translates into CASSHPRTGNEQFF.

The chain links TRBV19 to TRBJ1-1, with a weak D call TRBD1 (6 bases). This CDR3 comprises 14 residues. V was cut by 5 bases and J by 8 bases, with 18 bases left in between. CDR1 is LNHDA and CDR2 is SQIVND in the germline V gene (reference sequence). The CDR3: CASSVVWTDEEAFF. As DNA, the CDR3 is TGTGCCAGTAGTGTAGTGTGGACAGACGAGGAAGCTTTCTTT. The entire variable domain, with the rest obtained from reference TRBV19 and TRBJ1-1, is as follows: DGGITQSPKYLFRKEGQNVTLSCEQNLNHDAMYWYRQDPGQGLRLIYYSQIVNDFQKGDIAEGYSVSREKKESFPLTVTSAQKNPTAFYLCASSVVWTDEEAFFGQGTRLTVV.

V is TRBV11-3 and J is TRBJ1-4; D remains unclear. V was cut by 4 bases and J by 8 bases, with 20 bases left in between. CDR3 length: 16 amino acids. CDR1 is SGHNT, CDR2 YENEEA, per germline. CDR3 nucleotide sequence: TGTGCCAGCAGCTCCGCAGCGGGGTCGGTGGGGGAAAAACTGTTTTTT. Its translation: CASSSAAGSVGEKLFF. Supplemented by reference TRBV11-3 and TRBJ1-4, the full variable domain reads EAGVVQSPRYKIIEKKQPVAFWCNPISGHNTLYWYLQNLGQGPELLIRYENEEAVDDSQLPKDRFSAERLKGVDSTLKIQPAELGDSAVYLCASSSAAGSVGEKLFFGSGTQLSVL.

The chain has TRBV10-3 and TRBJ1-2, with 8 bases lining up with TRBD1. The CDR3 totals 13 residues. The V and J ends lost 6 bases and 2 bases, in that order; junction bases with no gene match: 2. Per germline, CDR1 ENHRY and CDR2 SYGVKD. Here the CDR3 reads CAIRQGVNYGYTF. CDR3 coding DNA: TGTGCCATCAGACAGGGGGTCAACTATGGCTACACCTTC.

The V call is TRBV18, the J call TRBJ1-5; D is ambiguous. The CDR3 spans 14 residues. Germline values: CDR1 KGHSH, CDR2 LQKENI. V was cut by 4 bases and J by 4 bases, with 11 bases left in between. CDR3 protein: CASSQQVGNQPQHF. The CDR3 nucleotides are TGTGCCAGCTCACAGCAGGTCGGAAATCAGCCCCAGCATTTT.

The chain employs TRBV6-5 and TRBJ1-1, with 11 bases matching TRBD1. This CDR3 comprises 12 residues. Germline V lookup: CDR1 MNHEY, CDR2 SVGAGI. Unmatched junction bases numbered 4, after V lost 9 bases and J lost 7 bases. CDR3 region: CASGQGAGEAFF. The CDR3 DNA follows: TGTGCCAGTGGACAGGGGGCCGGTGAAGCTTTCTTT.

The rearrangement links TRBV19 to TRBJ1-2, with D perhaps TRBD1 (5 bases). This CDR3 comprises 14 residues. The V end was cut by 3 bases, the J end by 4 bases, with 12 bases between. Germline V gene sequence: CDR1 LNHDA, CDR2 SQIVND (reference sequence). This CDR3 is CASSIGGRSYGYTF. CDR3 nucleotides: TGTGCCAGTAGTATTGGGGGGAGAAGCTATGGCTACACCTTC.

This chain joins TRBV19 and TRBJ2-2, with TRBD2 identical over 7 bases. V gave up 7 bases and J gave up 4 bases; unmatched junction bases: 9. Per germline, CDR1 LNHDA and CDR2 SQIVND (reference sequence). This CDR3 is built from 15 residues. The CDR3 DNA reads TGTGCCAGTACCTCGGGGAGGGTAGGCACCGGGGAGCTGTTTTTT. Protein product: CASTSGRVGTGELFF.

The V gene is TRBV11-1, the J gene TRBJ2-7, with TRBD2 as a possible D gene (6 bases). The V end lost 11 bases, the J end lost 3 bases, and 17 bases lay between the germline ends. Germline CDR1 reads SGHAT; CDR2 reads FQDESV (reference sequence). This CDR3 is 13 amino acids long. The CDR3 DNA is TGTGCCGTACGGAGGGCCAGCAACTACGAGCAGTACTTC. Translating gives CAVRRASNYEQYF.

The chain uses TRBV4-1 and TRBJ1-2; 11 bases line up with TRBD1. The CDR3 runs 16 residues. Germline V gives CDR1 MGHRA, CDR2 YSYEKL. V lost 0 bases to trimming and J lost 8 bases; unmatched junction nucleotides: 8. The CDR3 sequence is CASSQDPGTGGSGYTF. CDR3 sequence (DNA): TGCGCCAGCAGCCAAGATCCTGGGACAGGGGGTAGCGGCTACACCTTC.

J is TRBJ1-2 and V is TRBV19; TRBD1 aligns across 7 bases. V was pared by 7 bases and J by 3 bases, with 5 bases of the junction left unmatched. This CDR3 contains 13 residues. In germline, CDR1 is LNHDA, CDR2 SQIVND (reference sequence). The CDR3, as DNA: TGTGCCAGTACCGACGGGACAGACTATGGCTACACCTTC. It specifies CASTDGTDYGYTF.

This chain links TRBV27 with TRBJ2-7, with TRBD2 as a possible D gene (6 bases). Germline CDR1 MNHEY, CDR2 SMNVEV (reference sequence). V lost 8 bases to trimming and J lost 3 bases, with 14 bases between them. The CDR3 extends over 13 amino acids. Written as DNA, the CDR3 is TGTGCCAGCTCCCCGGGACTGAGCTACGAGCAGTACTTC. Translating it yields CASSPGLSYEQYF.

V and J are TRBV27 and TRBJ2-2; D possibly corresponds to TRBD1 (6 bases). V shed 2 bases and J shed 6 bases, with 19 bases lying between them. Germline CDR1 and CDR2: MNHEY and SMNVEV (reference sequence). The CDR3 covers 17 residues. The CDR3 protein is CASSLGPYRVKPGELFF. The CDR3 region has the DNA TGTGCCAGCAGTTTAGGTCCTTACAGGGTCAAACCCGGGGAGCTGTTTTTT.

The rearrangement links TRBV5-6 to TRBJ2-1; no firm D call. The V end lost 0 bases, the J end lost 8 bases, and 9 bases lay between the germline ends. The length of the CDR3 is 13 residues. Looked up from germline, CDR1 is SGHDT and CDR2 is YYEEEE. This chain's CDR3 is CASSLAVRDEQFF. CDR3 in DNA: TGTGCCAGCAGCTTGGCGGTCCGGGATGAGCAGTTCTTC.

V and J are TRBV7-8 and TRBJ2-7; D is perhaps TRBD2 (5 bases). The CDR3 spans 14 residues. Between the trimmed V and J ends, which lost 3 bases and 7 bases, there was a span of 16 bases. From germline, CDR1 is SGHVS and CDR2 FQNEAQ. Here the CDR3 DNA reads TGTGCCAGCAGCTTGAGGGAACAGACTACGGAGCAGTACTTC. The encoded protein is CASSLREQTTEQYF.

The rearrangement links TRBV7-6 to TRBJ2-3, with 14 bases that match TRBD2. The junction had 1 base not matched to a gene; V was cut back by 5 bases and J by 0 bases. Germline lookup yields CDR1 SGHVS and CDR2 FNYEAQ. CDR3 length: 16 amino acids. The DNA of the CDR3 is TGTGCCAGCAGCCGACTAGCGGGGGGGAGCACAGATACGCAGTATTTT. This encodes CASSRLAGGSTDTQYF.

The gene calls are TRBV7-2 and TRBJ1-1; a weak D match, TRBD1 (5 bases). The ends were cut back, 0 bases at V and 0 bases at J, with 8 bases in the middle. The CDR3 is 15 residues long. Germline-derived CDR1 and CDR2 are SGHTA and FQGNSA. Here the CDR3 DNA reads TGTGCCAGCAGCTTAGCGACAGCTATGAACACTGAAGCTTTCTTT. Translating gives CASSLATAMNTEAFF.

J is TRBJ1-2 and V is TRBV19; D call uncertain. The CDR3 length is 15 residues. Trimming took 6 bases from V and 5 from J, leaving 19 bases between them. Germline CDR1 reads LNHDA; CDR2 reads SQIVND (reference sequence). The CDR3 spells CASRVAVISLYGYTF. For the CDR3, the DNA is TGTGCCAGTAGGGTCGCAGTCATCTCCCTTTATGGCTACACCTTC.